The rows below give T cell receptor beta chains drawn from one sample of a study of T cell responses to AZD1222 COVID-19 vaccine. Repertoires were generated with immunoSEQ multiplex PCR, while TCRdb's copy carries only in-frame clones and drops some. The data show tens of thousands of clones, approximately 80% seen once. This sample comprised peripheral blood, obtained on day 0 of AZD1222 vaccination. The receptor set was obtained from an adult in good health. The CDR3 runs from the conserved cysteine through the conserved F or W. Each record gives: V gene, CDR3 protein.

V gene: TRBV2; CDR3 protein: CASRTTEQGAGGYTF
V gene: TRBV6-5; CDR3 protein: CASSPVKGSPLFF
V gene: TRBV6-5; CDR3 protein: CASSYSIRPGANVLTF
V gene: TRBV7-8; CDR3 protein: CASSLGGTGGFETQYF
V gene: TRBV27; CDR3 protein: CASSLGVRGGNQPQHF
V gene: TRBV6-5; CDR3 protein: CASSSTVYTEAFF
V gene: TRBV6-1; CDR3 protein: CASSGRVWEVRGRSNQPQHF
V gene: TRBV28; CDR3 protein: CASSWGYLRFF
V gene: TRBV19; CDR3 protein: CASSIVSSWWTEAFF
V gene: TRBV3-1/TRBV3-2; CDR3 protein: CASSQVPGDIQYF
V gene: TRBV18; CDR3 protein: CASSQLDKTAEAFF
V gene: TRBV27; CDR3 protein: CASSLELAGTSGELFF
V gene: TRBV6-5; CDR3 protein: CASRLNRGSNQPQHF
V gene: TRBV7-9; CDR3 protein: CASSVVGTGNTEAFF
V gene: TRBV7-6; CDR3 protein: CASSLRQGVANTGELFF
V gene: TRBV5-1; CDR3 protein: CASRGTGEGPQHF
V gene: TRBV5-1; CDR3 protein: CASSLAQGGREQYF
V gene: TRBV11-2; CDR3 protein: CASSLTSGAGHTQYF
V gene: TRBV5-5; CDR3 protein: CASSLSGGTDTQYF
V gene: TRBV9; CDR3 protein: CASSTSLGSYEQYF
V gene: TRBV30; CDR3 protein: CAWSRTDGVQPQHF
V gene: TRBV27; CDR3 protein: CASSSGGGEQYF
V gene: TRBV4-2; CDR3 protein: CASSLQVQGDTEAFF
V gene: TRBV2; CDR3 protein: CASSGKGQGNTEAFF
V gene: TRBV7-9; CDR3 protein: CASSLEAGRVYISYEQYF
V gene: TRBV19; CDR3 protein: CASSKGQGLTNYGYTF
V gene: TRBV15; CDR3 protein: CATSRKGQGANGYTF
V gene: TRBV6-1; CDR3 protein: CASSEYHLATYYEQYF
V gene: TRBV6-6; CDR3 protein: CASRGGGNSPLHF
V gene: TRBV5-1; CDR3 protein: CASSDDSTYGYTF